A selection of T cell receptor beta chains follows, all from one sample in a study of metastatic and nonmetastatic thyroid tumors. TCRdb re-clonotyped the PCR reads via MiXCR. This sample yields 35,000 to 45,000 clones, of which about 12% are seen a single time; approximately 8.8% belongs to the top ten. Specimen: blood. All receptors come from a male donor with papillary thyroid cancer or a benign thyroid nodule (not recorded which). Some clones in this sample may be carry-over from other donors' samples. Both conserved end residues are part of each CDR3. The D gene is left open where the match is weak. A row's size may be missing; if present it is once, few, many or a size class.

d_call | cdr3_length | j_call | clone_size | v_call | cdr3_nt | cdr3_aa
. | 16 | TRBJ1-1 | few | TRBV27 | TGTGCCAGCAGCCTCCTGAGGGGGGGGAGGAACACTGAAGCTTTCTTT | CASSLLRGGRNTEAFF
. | 13 | TRBJ1-2 | . | TRBV12-3/TRBV12-4 | TGTGCCAGCCGGGCAGGGTCTCACTATGGCTACACCTTC | CASRAGSHYGYTF
TRBD2 | 13 | TRBJ2-5 | many | TRBV30 | TGTGCCTGGAGTGGCGGGGGGCGAGAGACCCAGTACTTC | CAWSGGGRETQYF
. | 12 | TRBJ2-5 | many | TRBV20-1 | TGCAGTGCTCCCAACACCCAAGAGACCCAGTACTTC | CSAPNTQETQYF
. | 12 | TRBJ1-2 | medium-sized | TRBV28 | TGTGCCAGCAGCTCAACTCCTTATGGCTACACCTTC | CASSSTPYGYTF
TRBD1 | 12 | TRBJ1-1 | . | TRBV5-8 | TGTGCCAGCAGCTGGGACAGTTTTGAAGCTTTCTTT | CASSWDSFEAFF
TRBD1 | 18 | TRBJ2-6 | . | TRBV11-2 | TGTGCCAGCAGCTTAGAGGACAGGGTATTCTCTGGGGCCAACGTCCTGACTTTC | CASSLEDRVFSGANVLTF
. | 16 | TRBJ2-1 | . | TRBV4-3 | TGCGCCAGCAGCCAATCCTATCGGAGGGGGTACAATGAGCAGTTCTTC | CASSQSYRRGYNEQFF
. | 12 | TRBJ2-5 | . | TRBV20-1 | TGCAGCCCCATCTCAGACTGGGGGACCCAGTACTTC | CSPISDWGTQYF
. | 14 | TRBJ2-5 | many | TRBV28 | TGTGCCAGCAGTCCCCAATGGGGGCAAGAGACCCAGTACTTC | CASSPQWGQETQYF
TRBD2 | 14 | TRBJ2-3 | many | TRBV30 | TGTGCCTGGACGGGGGACTATGGCACAGATACGCAGTATTTT | CAWTGDYGTDTQYF
TRBD1 | 13 | TRBJ1-2 | many | TRBV9 | TGTGCCAGCAGCGTACAGGGGGACTATGGCTACACCTTC | CASSVQGDYGYTF
TRBD2 | 16 | TRBJ2-7 | . | TRBV12-5 | TGTGCTAGTTCCCCCGTTCTGGGACTAGCCGTCCACGAGCAGTACTTC | CASSPVLGLAVHEQYF
. | 13 | TRBJ2-7 | few | TRBV10-1 | TGCGCCAGCAGACCGAAACCAGGGGTCGGGCAGTACTTC | CASRPKPGVGQYF
. | 13 | TRBJ2-5 | many | TRBV6-1 | TGTGCCAGCAGACCGACTAGATGGGAGACCCAGTACTTC | CASRPTRWETQYF
. | 14 | TRBJ2-1 | . | TRBV10-1 | TGTGCCATCAAAGAGGCGGTAGAAGGGGCTGAGCAGTTCTTC | CAIKEAVEGAEQFF
. | 15 | TRBJ2-5 | many | TRBV2 | TGTGCCAGCAGTCCGCGGCCGGGATCGGGGGAGACCCAGTACTTC | CASSPRPGSGETQYF
. | 14 | TRBJ2-3 | many | TRBV7-2 | TGTGCCAGCAGCTTAAACCCAGGTACAGATACGCAGTATTTT | CASSLNPGTDTQYF
. | 14 | TRBJ1-5 | many | TRBV7-9 | TGTGCCAGCAGTTCGGGACTGAGCAATCAGCCCCAGCATTTT | CASSSGLSNQPQHF
TRBD1 | 15 | TRBJ2-2 | many | TRBV25-1 | TGTGCCAGCAGTCCCAGGCAGGGGGTGGCCGGGGAGCTGTTTTTT | CASSPRQGVAGELFF
. | 17 | TRBJ1-5 | many | TRBV19 | TGTGCCAGTAGTACCGACCGTTTTGGGGTTAGCAATCAGCCCCAGCATTTT | CASSTDRFGVSNQPQHF
. | 14 | TRBJ2-5 | few | TRBV18 | TGTGCCAGCTCACCACCTTTGATCAGTGAGACCCAGTACTTC | CASSPPLISETQYF
TRBD2 | 17 | TRBJ2-1 | many | TRBV4-3 | TGCGCCAGCAGCCACGACTTAGCGGGAGTAAGTAATAATGAGCAGTTCTTC | CASSHDLAGVSNNEQFF
. | 15 | TRBJ1-1 | many | TRBV6-2/TRBV6-3 | TGTGCCAGTAGTAACAGGGACCTGCGGGGCACTGAAGCTTTCTTT | CASSNRDLRGTEAFF
. | 18 | TRBJ2-2 | . | TRBV24-1 | TGTGCCACCAGTGATTTGGGACGGTGGGGTAGCGGAACCGGGGAGCTGTTTTTT | CATSDLGRWGSGTGELFF
. | 18 | TRBJ2-1 | many | TRBV5-5 | TGTGCCAGCAGCTTCTTTTCAGGGATCTCTAGTAGGCTAGCGGAGCAGTTCTTC | CASSFFSGISSRLAEQFF
. | 15 | TRBJ2-3 | many | TRBV11-1 | TGTGCCAGCAGCGGATTAAGCGAGGTCACAGATACGCAGTATTTT | CASSGLSEVTDTQYF
. | 13 | TRBJ1-2 | . | TRBV20-1 | TGCAGTGCTGGGACTACAGGGACCTATGGCTACACCTTC | CSAGTTGTYGYTF
TRBD1 | 15 | TRBJ1-5 | medium-sized | TRBV6-1 | TGTGCCAGCAGTCCCGGGACAGGGGGCGGTCAGCCCCAGCATTTT | CASSPGTGGGQPQHF
. | 17 | TRBJ2-7 | many | TRBV25-1 | TGTGCCAGCAGTGAATCCCCACGACAGGCTCGTCGGAACGAGCAGTACTTC | CASSESPRQARRNEQYF